This entry features one T cell receptor (beta chain) sequence. This entry comes from a study of blood T cell repertoires in COVID-19. Study at large: The samples span acute and convalescent COVID-19 from the United States, Italy and Spain.

Repertoires were generated with immunoSEQ multiplex PCR, while TCRdb's copy carries only in-frame clones and drops some. The table has around 94,000 clones, roughly 89% seen once. Germline V gene sequence: CDR1 MNHEY, CDR2 SVGAGI. V was trimmed by 5 bases and J by 0 bases, leaving 10 bases between them. The length of the CDR3 is 14 residues. The Seattle site enrolled patients during active infection and followed them longitudinally. The chain employs TRBV6-5 and TRBJ1-1, with D unresolved. This TCR derives from a woman aged 45-65 years with COVID-19, enrolled during active disease. The sequenced sample was peripheral blood. The CDR3 is CASSPLLLNTEAFF. The CDR3 nucleotides are TGTGCCAGCAGTCCGCTCCTATTGAACACTGAAGCTTTCTTT.